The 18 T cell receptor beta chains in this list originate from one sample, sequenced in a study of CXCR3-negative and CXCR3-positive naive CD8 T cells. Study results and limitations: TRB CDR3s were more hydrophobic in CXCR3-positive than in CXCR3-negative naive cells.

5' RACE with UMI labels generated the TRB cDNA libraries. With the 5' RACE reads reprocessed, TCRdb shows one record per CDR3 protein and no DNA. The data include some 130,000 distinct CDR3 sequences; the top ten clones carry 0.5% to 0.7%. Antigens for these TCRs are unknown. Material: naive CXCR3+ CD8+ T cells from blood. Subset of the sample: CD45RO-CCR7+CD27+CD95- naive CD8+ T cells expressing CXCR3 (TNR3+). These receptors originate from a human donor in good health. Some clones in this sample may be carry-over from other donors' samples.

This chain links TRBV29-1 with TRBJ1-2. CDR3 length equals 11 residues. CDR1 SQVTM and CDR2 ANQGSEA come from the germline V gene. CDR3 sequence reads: CSVDDNYGYTF. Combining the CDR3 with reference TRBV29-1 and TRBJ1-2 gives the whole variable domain SAVISQKPSRDICQRGTSLTIQCQVDSQVTMMFWYRQQPGQSLTLIATANQGSEATYESGFVIDKFPISRPNLTFSTLTVSNMSPEDSSIYLCSVDDNYGYTFGSGTRLTVV.

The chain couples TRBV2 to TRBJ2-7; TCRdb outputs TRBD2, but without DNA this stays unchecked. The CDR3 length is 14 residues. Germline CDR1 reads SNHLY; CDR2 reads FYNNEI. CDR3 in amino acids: CASRDLAGLGEQYF.

CDR3 region: CASSFWTEQETQYF. The chain has TRBV7-8 and TRBJ2-5; the TRBD1 assignment by TCRdb is unverifiable without DNA. The germline gives CDR1 SGHVS, CDR2 FQNEAQ. The CDR3 has 14 residues.

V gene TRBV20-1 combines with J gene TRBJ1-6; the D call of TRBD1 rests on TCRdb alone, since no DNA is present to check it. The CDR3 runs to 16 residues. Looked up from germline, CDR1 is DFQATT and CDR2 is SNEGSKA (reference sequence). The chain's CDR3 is CSARETQDPRNSPLHF.

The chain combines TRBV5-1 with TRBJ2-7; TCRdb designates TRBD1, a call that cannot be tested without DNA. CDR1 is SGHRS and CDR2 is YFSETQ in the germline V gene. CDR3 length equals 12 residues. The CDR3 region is CASSWTGKEQYF. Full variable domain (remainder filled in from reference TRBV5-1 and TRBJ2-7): KAGVTQTPRYLIKTRGQQVTLSCSPISGHRSVSWYQQTPGQGLQFLFEYFSETQRNKGNFPGRFSGRQFSNSRSEMNVSTLELGDSALYLCASSWTGKEQYFGPGTRLTVT.

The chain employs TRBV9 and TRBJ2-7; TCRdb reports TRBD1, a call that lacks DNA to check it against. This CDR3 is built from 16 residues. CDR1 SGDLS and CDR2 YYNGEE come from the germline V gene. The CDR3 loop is CASNPWGLEGSYEQYF.

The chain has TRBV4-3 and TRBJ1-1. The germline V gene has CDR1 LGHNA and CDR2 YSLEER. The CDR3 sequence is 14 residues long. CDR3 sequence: CASSQDRRGTEAFF.

The CDR3 sequence: CASRRDKNQPQHF. The chain employs TRBV12-3 or TRBV12-4 and TRBJ1-5; the TRBD1 assignment by TCRdb is unverifiable without DNA. The CDR3 has 13 residues.

CDR3 region: CASSQAVNEQFF. The V and J genes are TRBV7-9 and TRBJ2-1. This CDR3 has 12 amino acids. The germline CDR1 and CDR2 sequences are SEHNR and FQNEAQ (reference sequence).

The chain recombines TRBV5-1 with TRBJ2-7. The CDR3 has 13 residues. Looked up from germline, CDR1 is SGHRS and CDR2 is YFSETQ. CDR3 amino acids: CASSLAFRNEQYF. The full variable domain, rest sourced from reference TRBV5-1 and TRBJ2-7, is KAGVTQTPRYLIKTRGQQVTLSCSPISGHRSVSWYQQTPGQGLQFLFEYFSETQRNKGNFPGRFSGRQFSNSRSEMNVSTLELGDSALYLCASSLAFRNEQYFGPGTRLTVT.

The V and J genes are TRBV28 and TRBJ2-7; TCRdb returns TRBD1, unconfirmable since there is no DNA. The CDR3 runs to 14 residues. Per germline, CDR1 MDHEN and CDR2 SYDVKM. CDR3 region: CATKPQGDSGEQYF.

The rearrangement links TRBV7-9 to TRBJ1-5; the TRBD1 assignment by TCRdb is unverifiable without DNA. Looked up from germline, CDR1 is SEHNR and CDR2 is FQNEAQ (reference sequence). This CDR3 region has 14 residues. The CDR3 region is CASSAGGGVQPQHF.

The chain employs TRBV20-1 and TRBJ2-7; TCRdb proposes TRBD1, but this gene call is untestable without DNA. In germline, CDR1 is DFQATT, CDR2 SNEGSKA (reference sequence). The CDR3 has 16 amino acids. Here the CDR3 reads CSARSGVSGSSYEQYF.

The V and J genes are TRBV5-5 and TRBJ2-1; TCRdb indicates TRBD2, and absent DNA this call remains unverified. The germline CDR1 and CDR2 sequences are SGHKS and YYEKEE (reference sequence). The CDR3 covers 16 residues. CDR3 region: CASSRKTSGGDNEQFF.

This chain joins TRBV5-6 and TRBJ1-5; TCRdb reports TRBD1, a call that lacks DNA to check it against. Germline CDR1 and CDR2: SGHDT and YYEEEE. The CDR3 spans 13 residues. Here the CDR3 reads CASSAGHRQPQHF. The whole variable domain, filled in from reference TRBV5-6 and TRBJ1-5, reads DAGVTQSPTHLIKTRGQQVTLRCSPKSGHDTVSWYQQALGQGPQFIFQYYEEEERQRGNFPDRFSGHQFPNYSSELNVNALLLGDSALYLCASSAGHRQPQHFGDGTRLSIL.

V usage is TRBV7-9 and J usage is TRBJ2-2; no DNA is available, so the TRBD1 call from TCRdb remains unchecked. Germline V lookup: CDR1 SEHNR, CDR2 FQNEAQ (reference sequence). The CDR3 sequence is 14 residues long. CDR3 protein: CASTSPFDPGELFF.

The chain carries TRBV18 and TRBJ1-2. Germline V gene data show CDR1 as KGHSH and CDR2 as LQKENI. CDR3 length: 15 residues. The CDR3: CASSPPNSATDGYTF.

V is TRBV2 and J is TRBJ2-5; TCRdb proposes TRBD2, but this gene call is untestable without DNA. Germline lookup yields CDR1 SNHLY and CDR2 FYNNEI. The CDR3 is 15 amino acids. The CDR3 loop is CASIKAPGLQETQYF.